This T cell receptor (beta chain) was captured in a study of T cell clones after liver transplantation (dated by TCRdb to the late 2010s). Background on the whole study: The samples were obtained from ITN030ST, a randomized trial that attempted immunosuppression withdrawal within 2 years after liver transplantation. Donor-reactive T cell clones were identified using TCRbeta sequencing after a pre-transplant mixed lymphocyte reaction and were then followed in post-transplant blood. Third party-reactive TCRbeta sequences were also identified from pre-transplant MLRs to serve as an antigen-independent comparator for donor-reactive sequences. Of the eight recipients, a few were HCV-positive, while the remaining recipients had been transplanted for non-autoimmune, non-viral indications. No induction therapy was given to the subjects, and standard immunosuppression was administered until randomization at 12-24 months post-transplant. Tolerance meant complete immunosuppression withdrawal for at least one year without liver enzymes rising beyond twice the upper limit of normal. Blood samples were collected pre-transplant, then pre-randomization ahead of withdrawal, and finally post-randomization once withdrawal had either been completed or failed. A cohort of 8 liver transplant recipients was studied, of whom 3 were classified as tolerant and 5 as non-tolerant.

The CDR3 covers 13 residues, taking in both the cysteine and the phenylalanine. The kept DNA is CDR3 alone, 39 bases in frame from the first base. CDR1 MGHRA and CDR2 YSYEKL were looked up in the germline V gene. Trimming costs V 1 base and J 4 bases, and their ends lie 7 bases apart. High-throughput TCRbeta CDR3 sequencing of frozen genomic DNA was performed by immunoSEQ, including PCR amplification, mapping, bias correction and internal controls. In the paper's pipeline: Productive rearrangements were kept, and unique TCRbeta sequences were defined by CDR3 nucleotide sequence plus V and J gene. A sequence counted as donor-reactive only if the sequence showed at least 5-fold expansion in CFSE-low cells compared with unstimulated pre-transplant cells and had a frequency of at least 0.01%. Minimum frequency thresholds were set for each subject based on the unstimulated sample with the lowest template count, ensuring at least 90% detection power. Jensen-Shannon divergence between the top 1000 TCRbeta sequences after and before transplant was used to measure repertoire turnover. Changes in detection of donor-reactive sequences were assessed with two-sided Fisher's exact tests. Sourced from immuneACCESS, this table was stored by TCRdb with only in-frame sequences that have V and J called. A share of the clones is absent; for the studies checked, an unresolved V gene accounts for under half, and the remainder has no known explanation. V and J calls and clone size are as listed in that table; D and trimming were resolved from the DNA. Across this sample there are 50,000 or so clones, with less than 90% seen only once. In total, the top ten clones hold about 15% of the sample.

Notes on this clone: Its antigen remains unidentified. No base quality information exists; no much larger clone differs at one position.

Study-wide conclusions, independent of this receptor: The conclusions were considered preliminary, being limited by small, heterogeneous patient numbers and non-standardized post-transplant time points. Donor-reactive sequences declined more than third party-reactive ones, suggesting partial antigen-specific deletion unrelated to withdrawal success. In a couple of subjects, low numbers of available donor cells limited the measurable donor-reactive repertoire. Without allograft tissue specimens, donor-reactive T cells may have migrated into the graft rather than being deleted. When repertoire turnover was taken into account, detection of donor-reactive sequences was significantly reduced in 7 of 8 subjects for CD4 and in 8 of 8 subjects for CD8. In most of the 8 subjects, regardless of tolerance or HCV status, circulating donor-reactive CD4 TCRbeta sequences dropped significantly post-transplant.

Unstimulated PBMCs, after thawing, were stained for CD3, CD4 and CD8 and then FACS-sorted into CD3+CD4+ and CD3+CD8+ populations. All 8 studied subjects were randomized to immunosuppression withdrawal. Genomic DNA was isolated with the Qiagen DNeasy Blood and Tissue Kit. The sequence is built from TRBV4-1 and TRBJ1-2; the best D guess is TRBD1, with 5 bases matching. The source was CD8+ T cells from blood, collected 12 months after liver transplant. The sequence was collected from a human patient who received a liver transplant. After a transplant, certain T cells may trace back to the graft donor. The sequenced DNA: TGCGCCAGCAGCCAAGGGGACGGCTATGGCTACACCTTC. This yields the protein CASSQGDGYGYTF.